This entry features one TCR beta chain sequence. Its antigen remains unidentified. This entry comes from a study of identical twins. Broader study findings: A cross-sectional statistical analysis, not follow-up of the same donors, supported the conclusions. Beta clonotypes that were abundant in cord blood contained fewer insertions, a pattern absent from memory repertoires. Twin pairs had excess sharing that was weaker in beta out-of-frame sequences.

Every one of the donors was a healthy Caucasian. V shed 5 bases, J shed 7 bases, and the junction held 14 bases outside the gene matches. CDR3 length: 18 amino acids. Germline-derived CDR1 and CDR2 are DFQATT and SNEGSKA (reference sequence). MiXCR, run by TCRdb on the 5' RACE reads, gives a single entry per CDR3 protein. The sample lists some 1,700,000 distinct CDR3 sequences, about 32% occurring once. Specimen: cord blood. The rearrangement joins TRBV20-1 to TRBJ2-1, with 16 positions matching TRBD2. The TCR comes from a newborn girl in good health. CDR3 sequence: CSALLAGLAGGPLNEQFF. CDR3 coding DNA: TGCAGTGCTCTCCTCGCGGGACTAGCGGGAGGGCCCCTAAATGAGCAGTTCTTC.